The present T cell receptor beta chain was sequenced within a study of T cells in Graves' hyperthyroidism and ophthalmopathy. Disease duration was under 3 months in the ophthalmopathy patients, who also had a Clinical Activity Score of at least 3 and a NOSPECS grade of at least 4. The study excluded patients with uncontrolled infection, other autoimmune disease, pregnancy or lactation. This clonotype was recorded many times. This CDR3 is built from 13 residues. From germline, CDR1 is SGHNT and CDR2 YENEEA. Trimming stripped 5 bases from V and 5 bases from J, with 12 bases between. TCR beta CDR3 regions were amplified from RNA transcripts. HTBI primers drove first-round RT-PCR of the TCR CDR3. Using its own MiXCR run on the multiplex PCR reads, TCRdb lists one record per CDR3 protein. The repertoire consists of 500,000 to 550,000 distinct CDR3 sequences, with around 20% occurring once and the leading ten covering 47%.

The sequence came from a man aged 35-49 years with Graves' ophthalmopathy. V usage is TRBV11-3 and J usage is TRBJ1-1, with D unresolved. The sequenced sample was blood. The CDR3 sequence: CASSEMEKTEAFF. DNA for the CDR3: TGTGCCAGCAGCGAGATGGAGAAGACTGAAGCTTTCTTT.